This TCR beta chain was recorded in a study of identical twins. A universal primer binding site was introduced by template switching. The final cDNA contained unique molecular identifiers. TCRdb re-analysed the 5' RACE reads in MiXCR, keeping a single row per CDR3 protein. Counted here are 1.5 million to 2 million distinct CDR3 sequences, about 31% occurring once; the ten biggest clones make up more than 0.25%. Only healthy Caucasians were included as donors. This clonotype was seen more than once but under ten times. With 2 bases removed from V and 7 bases from J, the gap between germline ends came to 2 bases. This CDR3 comprises 10 residues. Looked up from germline, CDR1 is MRHNA and CDR2 is SNTAGT.

The sample taken for sequencing was cord blood. This chain links TRBV6-4 with TRBJ2-5; D is ambiguous. The origin of this receptor is a newborn girl in good health. The CDR3 sequence: CASSDGTQYF. The CDR3 nucleotides are TGTGCCAGCAGTGACGGGACCCAGTACTTC.